The 10 T cell receptor beta chains in this list originate from one sample, sequenced in a study of CD8 T cells in ankylosing spondylitis. Regarding the study as a whole: Characteristic of ankylosing spondylitis blood, it appeared, was a TCR beta motif comprising fewer than 10 highly homologous variants.

No antigen has been assigned to these receptors. TCRdb processed the 5' RACE reads anew with MiXCR; each CDR3 protein has one entry. The repertoire holds hundreds of thousands of distinct CDR3 sequences, with roughly 13% as singletons. The sample taken for sequencing was blood, either unsorted or a sorted T cell fraction (not recorded which). The source is a male donor with ankylosing spondylitis.

In its sample, this clonotype was seen a few times. V and J are TRBV15 and TRBJ1-1; D might be TRBD1 (5 bases). The ends were cut back, 7 bases at V and 4 bases at J, with 19 bases in the middle. Germline V gene sequence: CDR1 LNHNV, CDR2 YYDKDF (reference sequence). This CDR3 has 15 residues. CDR3 sequence reads: CATTLRAQGGTEAFF. CDR3 DNA: TGTGCCACCACCCTGCGGGCTCAGGGCGGCACTGAAGCTTTCTTT.

This clonotype has a count of ten or more. The chain recombines TRBV10-1 with TRBJ2-1, with a tentative D call TRBD1 (5 bases). In germline, CDR1 is WNHNN, CDR2 SYGVQD (reference sequence). This CDR3 is built from 14 residues. V was shortened by 7 bases and J by 8 bases, with 18 bases between the two germline ends. CDR3 sequence: CASTEGSWGDEQFF. DNA of the CDR3: TGCGCCAGCACCGAAGGCTCCTGGGGCGATGAGCAGTTCTTC.

In its sample, this clonotype was seen many times. The rearrangement links TRBV7-2 to TRBJ1-3; D ambiguous. In germline, CDR1 is SGHTA, CDR2 FQGNSA. V was trimmed by 5 bases and J by 7 bases, leaving 12 bases between them. The CDR3 sequence is 13 residues long. CDR3 amino acids: CASSPRFANTIYF. Written as DNA, the CDR3 is TGTGCCAGCAGCCCCCGGTTCGCGAACACCATATATTTT.

This clonotype has just a few counts. The chain has TRBV20-1 and TRBJ1-6; no definite D call. Germline V gives CDR1 DFQATT, CDR2 SNEGSKA (reference sequence). V gave up 4 bases and J gave up 9 bases, with 13 bases separating them. CDR3 size: 13 residues. The CDR3, as DNA: TGCAGTGCTACAACGCGTCTGGCTTCACCCCTCCACTTT. Protein product: CSATTRLASPLHF.

This chain uses TRBV9 with TRBJ2-1; 8 bases line up with TRBD1. This CDR3 contains 16 residues. The V gene's germline CDR1 is SGDLS and CDR2 YYNGEE. The junction had 13 bases not matched to a gene; V was cut back by 4 bases and J by 7 bases. The CDR3 DNA sequence: TGTGCCAGCAGCACCCAACCAGGGGGCGAAGCGAATGAGCAGTTCTTC. This gives the protein CASSTQPGGEANEQFF.

V usage is TRBV20-1 and J usage is TRBJ2-3; D is ambiguous. Germline CDR1 and CDR2: DFQATT and SNEGSKA (reference sequence). V was shortened by 0 bases and J by 2 bases, with 12 bases between the two germline ends. This CDR3 comprises 15 residues. The CDR3 sequence is CSARDLSRDTDTQYF. The CDR3, as DNA: TGCAGTGCTAGAGATCTATCGAGAGACACAGATACGCAGTATTTT.

This chain joins TRBV14 and TRBJ2-7; perhaps TRBD2 as D (5 bases). CDR1 is SGHDN, CDR2 FVKESK, per germline. The CDR3 covers 15 residues. Deletions cut 0 bases from V and 4 bases from J, with 13 bases between. CDR3 region: CASSQEAGRRYEQYV. The CDR3 bases are TGTGCCAGCAGCCAAGAGGCGGGTCGGAGGTACGAGCAGTACGTC.

This clonotype was counted only a few times. The J gene is TRBJ2-7, the V gene TRBV7-2, with 15 bases that match TRBD2. Looked up from germline, CDR1 is SGHTA and CDR2 is FQGNSA. J was trimmed by 3 bases and V by 5 bases; bases with no gene match: 2. The CDR3 is 15 residues long. The CDR3 sequence: CASSRTSGGVYEQYF. CDR3 nucleotide sequence: TGTGCCAGCAGCAGGACTAGCGGGGGGGTCTACGAGCAGTACTTC.

This clonotype was detected ten times or more. This chain links TRBV2 with TRBJ2-1, with D perhaps matching TRBD2 (6 bases). Deletions cut 4 bases from V and 6 bases from J, with 10 bases between. This CDR3 region has 13 residues. Germline loops: CDR1 SNHLY, CDR2 FYNNEI. The CDR3 nucleotides are TGTGCCAGCAGTGGTGACGGGGGCAATGAGCAGTTCTTC. Translated: CASSGDGGNEQFF.

This rearrangement joins TRBV20-1 to TRBJ2-5, with D unresolved. This CDR3 comprises 14 residues. V lost 0 bases, J lost 6 bases, and 14 bases lay in between. In germline, CDR1 is DFQATT, CDR2 SNEGSKA (reference sequence). DNA for the CDR3: TGCAGTGCTAGAGATGAGCGTAGTTTTCAGACCCAGTACTTC. It is translated as CSARDERSFQTQYF.